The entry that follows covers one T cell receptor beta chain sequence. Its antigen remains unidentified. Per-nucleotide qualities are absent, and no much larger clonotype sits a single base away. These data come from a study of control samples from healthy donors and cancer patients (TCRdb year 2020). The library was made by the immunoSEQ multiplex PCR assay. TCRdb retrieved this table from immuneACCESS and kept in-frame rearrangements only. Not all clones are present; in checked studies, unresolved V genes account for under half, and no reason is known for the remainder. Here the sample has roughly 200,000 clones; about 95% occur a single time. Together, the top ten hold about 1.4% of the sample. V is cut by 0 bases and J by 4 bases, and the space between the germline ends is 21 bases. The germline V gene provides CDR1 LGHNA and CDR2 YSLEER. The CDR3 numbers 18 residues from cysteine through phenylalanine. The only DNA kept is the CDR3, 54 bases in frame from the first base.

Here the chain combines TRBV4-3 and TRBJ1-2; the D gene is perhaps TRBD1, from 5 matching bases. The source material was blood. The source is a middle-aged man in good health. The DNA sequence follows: TGCGCCAGCAGCCAAGATAGGGAGGGGCGCAGCTTCACCTATGGCTACACCTTC. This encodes CASSQDREGRSFTYGYTF.